Below are 28 T cell receptor beta chains sequenced from a single sample in a study of blood T cell repertoires in COVID-19. Sequencing used immunoSEQ multiplex PCR; TCRdb keeps in-frame clones, though not all of them. This sample has 150,000 to 200,000 clones, with 80% to 90% found just once. The sample was peripheral blood. The receptors shown here come from a man between 18 and 29 years old who had recovered from COVID-19.

The chain couples TRBV19 to TRBJ1-6, with a weak D call TRBD1 (6 bases). CDR3 length: 16 residues. From germline, CDR1 is LNHDA and CDR2 SQIVND (reference sequence). The germline V and J ends were trimmed by 6 bases and 5 bases, with 17 bases remaining between them. CDR3 sequence: CASSKGTTLNNSPLHF. In DNA, the CDR3 is TGTGCCAGTAGCAAGGGGACAACCCTTAATAATTCACCCCTCCACTTT.

The J gene is TRBJ1-5, the V gene TRBV12-5; 7 bases are shared with TRBD1. The CDR3 consists of 14 residues. V gave up 5 bases and J gave up 1 base; unmatched junction bases: 2. CDR1 is LGHNT, CDR2 FRNRAP, per germline. CDR3 region: CASGPGGSNQPQHF. DNA for the CDR3: TGTGCTAGTGGTCCAGGGGGGAGCAATCAGCCCCAGCATTTT.

The gene calls are TRBV10-3 and TRBJ2-7; maybe TRBD2 (7 bases). The CDR3 consists of 13 residues. Germline V gene data show CDR1 as ENHRY and CDR2 as SYGVKD. Trimming took off 4 bases at V and 8 bases at J, with 15 bases between the two ends. CDR3 residues: CAISGGGREKQYF. The CDR3 DNA reads as TGTGCCATCAGTGGCGGGGGCAGGGAGAAGCAGTACTTC.

This rearrangement joins TRBV19 to TRBJ1-5, with D maybe TRBD1 (6 bases). This CDR3 is built from 15 residues. The V end was cut by 7 bases, the J end by 3 bases, with 16 bases between. Germline V gives CDR1 LNHDA, CDR2 SQIVND (reference sequence). For the CDR3, the DNA is TGTGCCAGTAAGCCCCCCGGGGGGCCCAATCAGCCCCAGCATTTT. Encoded protein: CASKPPGGPNQPQHF.

In regard to this clone: The sample holds other DNA sequences that translate to the same CDR3. The chain is built from TRBV6-2 or TRBV6-3 and TRBJ2-7, with D possibly being TRBD1 (5 bases). From germline, CDR1 is MNHEY and CDR2 SVGEGT. V lost 0 bases to trimming and J lost 0 bases, with 9 bases between them. This CDR3 contains 15 residues. CDR3 sequence: CASSYSSDSSYEQYF. CDR3 coding DNA: TGTGCCAGCAGTTACTCCAGCGACAGCTCCTACGAGCAGTACTTC.

The J gene is TRBJ2-1, the V gene TRBV10-3, with D perhaps matching TRBD2 (6 bases). This CDR3 is built from 16 residues. V lost 3 bases to trimming and J lost 6 bases, with 18 bases between them. Per the germline V gene, CDR1 is ENHRY and CDR2 is SYGVKD. CDR3 in DNA: TGTGCCATCAGTGATCCCGGGACTGGCAATACCAATGAGCAGTTCTTC. This translates into CAISDPGTGNTNEQFF.

The gene calls are TRBV10-2 and TRBJ2-3; the D gene is possibly TRBD1 (6 bases). Germline V gene sequence: CDR1 WSHSY, CDR2 SAAADI. Between the trimmed V and J ends, which lost 10 bases and 2 bases, there was a span of 16 bases. This CDR3 contains 14 residues. CDR3 sequence (DNA): TGCGCCACCTCCACAGGGCTCCTCACAGATACGCAGTATTTT. Amino acid sequence: CATSTGLLTDTQYF.

The V and J genes are TRBV7-9 and TRBJ2-5; D is possibly TRBD1 (6 bases). The CDR3 sequence is 14 residues long. Between the trimmed V and J ends, which lost 5 bases and 5 bases, there was a span of 15 bases. Germline CDR1 SEHNR, CDR2 FQNEAQ (reference sequence). The CDR3 DNA reads TGTGCCAGCAGCCCTAGTCCTGGGGGCGAGACCCAGTACTTC. Translation gives CASSPSPGGETQYF.

V gene TRBV9 combines with J gene TRBJ2-7; weak D call: TRBD1 (6 bases). Trimming removed 3 bases from V and 9 bases from J, with 16 bases in between. CDR3 length: 13 residues. CDR1 and CDR2 (germline): SGDLS, YYNGEE. CDR3 region: CASSAGEGVGQYF. The CDR3 nucleotides are TGTGCCAGCAGCGCCGGTGAGGGGGTGGGGCAGTACTTC.

The chain has TRBV5-1 and TRBJ1-1; D might be TRBD1 (6 bases). Per germline, CDR1 SGHRS and CDR2 YFSETQ. There are 12 residues in the CDR3. V was pared by 7 bases and J by 6 bases, with 13 bases between. This chain's CDR3 is CASCRGVSEAFF. CDR3 nucleotide sequence: TGCGCCAGCTGCAGGGGTGTCTCTGAAGCTTTCTTT. Together with reference TRBV5-1 and TRBJ1-1, the CDR3 gives the full variable domain: KAGVTQTPRYLIKTRGQQVTLSCSPISGHRSVSWYQQTPGQGLQFLFEYFSETQRNKGNFPGRFSGRQFSNSRSEMNVSTLELGDSALYLCASCRGVSEAFFGQGTRLTVV.

The rearrangement links TRBV5-4 to TRBJ1-2; 10 nucleotides agree with TRBD1. This CDR3 is built from 15 residues. Trimming took 4 bases from V and 4 from J; bases not matched to a gene: 7. Germline V lookup: CDR1 SGHNT, CDR2 YYREEE (reference sequence). The CDR3 nucleotides read TGTGCCAGCAGCGGCCGGGACAGGGGAACCTATGGCTACACCTTC. As protein: CASSGRDRGTYGYTF. The variable domain in full, completed from reference TRBV5-4 and TRBJ1-2, reads ETGVTQSPTHLIKTRGQQVTLRCSSQSGHNTVSWYQQALGQGPQFIFQYYREEENGRGNFPPRFSGLQFPNYSSELNVNALELDDSALYLCASSGRDRGTYGYTFGSGTRLTVV.

The V and J genes are TRBV7-9 and TRBJ2-7; possibly TRBD1 for D (5 bases). The V end lost 4 bases, the J end lost 3 bases, and 10 bases lay between the germline ends. There are 13 residues in the CDR3. Germline values: CDR1 SEHNR, CDR2 FQNEAQ (reference sequence). Here the CDR3 reads CASSSDSYYEQYF. The CDR3, as DNA: TGTGCCAGCAGCTCTGACAGTTACTACGAGCAGTACTTC.

CDR3 coding DNA: TGTGCCAGCAGCTTAGGGCCGCTGGGCAATCAGCCCCAGCATTTT. It is translated as CASSLGPLGNQPQHF. The rearrangement joins TRBV7-2 to TRBJ1-5; D gene ambiguous. CDR3 length: 15 residues. Trimming stripped 1 base from V and 2 bases from J, with 9 bases between. Germline V lookup: CDR1 SGHTA, CDR2 FQGNSA.

The rearrangement links TRBV27 to TRBJ2-1; 11 nucleotides align to TRBD2. Germline V gene sequence: CDR1 MNHEY, CDR2 SMNVEV (reference sequence). This CDR3 has 16 residues. Losses at the gene ends were 6 bases for V and 8 bases for J; bases not matched to a gene: 12. CDR3 nucleotides: TGTGCCAGCAGCACCCGCGGTAGCGGGAGGGCCCATGAGCAGTTCTTC. It encodes CASSTRGSGRAHEQFF.

The count of this clone is one. CDR3 bases: TGTGCCAGCAGCTTAGAGACGGGACAGTCCTACGAGCAGTACTTC. Its protein is CASSLETGQSYEQYF. The chain couples TRBV7-2 to TRBJ2-7, with 7 nucleotides matching TRBD1. Germline values: CDR1 SGHTA, CDR2 FQGNSA. J gave up 1 base and V 1 base, and 4 bases lay outside the gene matches. This CDR3 contains 15 residues.

The J gene is TRBJ2-1, the V gene TRBV24-1; 9 bases are shared with TRBD1. Germline CDR1 is KGHDR and CDR2 is SFDVKD. After removal of 2 bases from V and 7 bases from J, the junction contained 11 bases not matched to a gene. The CDR3 is made up of 17 amino acids. This CDR3 is CATSDSSGTGLRNEQFF. The CDR3 DNA reads as TGTGCCACCAGTGATTCGTCCGGGACAGGGTTAAGGAATGAGCAGTTCTTC.

This clone was seen once. V usage is TRBV5-6 and J usage is TRBJ2-2; tentatively, D is TRBD2 (6 bases). V gave up 0 bases and J gave up 6 bases, with 6 bases separating them. CDR1 SGHDT and CDR2 YYEEEE come from the germline V gene. The CDR3 contains 13 residues. In nucleotides, the CDR3 is TGTGCCAGCAGCTTGGGGGGGGCCGGGGAGCTGTTTTTT. Residues: CASSLGGAGELFF.

This clone was recorded only once. The CDR3 sequence is CASSISLGGWNTEAFF. Here the CDR3 DNA reads TGTGCCAGCAGCATCTCACTGGGAGGGTGGAATACGGAAGCTTTCTTT. The chain combines TRBV27 with TRBJ1-1, with D unclear. Trimming left V 6 bases short and J 8 bases short, with 25 bases between. CDR1 and CDR2 from the germline V gene are MNHEY and SMNVEV (reference sequence). This CDR3 spans 16 amino acids.

This clone was observed once. The rearrangement joins TRBV3-1 (or the pseudogene TRBV3-2) to TRBJ2-2, with 7 bases identical to TRBD1. CDR3 length equals 16 residues. From germline, CDR1 is LGHDT and CDR2 YNNKEL (reference sequence). With V trimmed by 4 bases and J by 4 bases, 9 bases remained unmatched. This CDR3 is CASSLRDRFLTGELFF. The CDR3 region has the DNA TGTGCCAGCAGCCTACGGGACAGATTCCTCACCGGGGAGCTGTTTTTT.

J is TRBJ1-2 and V is TRBV6-5, with D maybe TRBD1 (5 bases). Trimming took 7 bases from V and 3 from J, leaving 15 bases between them. Germline CDR1 is MNHEY and CDR2 is SVGAGI. This CDR3 is 14 amino acids long. The CDR3 DNA follows: TGTGCCAGCACCTCCGGAGGGGTTGACTATGGCTACACCTTC. Translated, it gives CASTSGGVDYGYTF.

There are a few counts of this clone. The chain couples TRBV9 to TRBJ1-5; weak D call: TRBD1 (6 bases). The germline gives CDR1 SGDLS, CDR2 YYNGEE. The CDR3 is made up of 15 amino acids. The V end lost 0 bases, the J end lost 5 bases, and 12 bases lay between the germline ends. CDR3 in DNA: TGTGCCAGCAGCGTAGATGGGGACACCTATCAGCCCCAGCATTTT. Translated, it gives CASSVDGDTYQPQHF.

The rearrangement links TRBV27 to TRBJ2-1, with TRBD2 matching over 7 bases. CDR1 and CDR2 (germline): MNHEY, SMNVEV (reference sequence). The CDR3 runs 15 residues. The V segment lost 4 bases and the J segment 9 bases; nucleotides outside the gene matches: 12. Written as DNA, the CDR3 is TGTGCCAGCAGTTGGGACTATCCTGGGAGGAGTGAGCAGTTCTTC. It codes for CASSWDYPGRSEQFF.

The V gene is TRBV4-3, the J gene TRBJ2-3, with TRBD1 as a possible D gene (8 bases). In germline, CDR1 is LGHNA, CDR2 YSLEER. The germline V and J ends were trimmed by 0 bases and 3 bases, with 16 bases remaining between them. This CDR3 has 17 amino acids. CDR3 in amino acids: CASSQDPTGGGTDTQYF. The CDR3 DNA reads TGCGCCAGCAGCCAAGACCCCACAGGGGGGGGGACAGATACGCAGTATTTT.

The V call is TRBV27, the J call TRBJ1-6, with D unclear. From germline, CDR1 is MNHEY and CDR2 SMNVEV (reference sequence). V was clipped by 2 bases and J by 8 bases, with 7 bases between them. The CDR3 length is 13 residues. The CDR3 is CASSLLPYSPLHF. DNA of the CDR3: TGTGCCAGCAGTTTACTACCCTATTCACCCCTCCACTTT.

The chain combines TRBV5-8 with TRBJ2-7; 7 bases agree with TRBD1. This CDR3 is 16 amino acids long. V shed 0 bases, J shed 0 bases, and the junction held 6 bases outside the gene matches. Germline V lookup: CDR1 SGHTS, CDR2 YDEGEE. CDR3 DNA sequence: TGTGCCAGCAGCTTGGGATGGGCAGGGGGCTCCTACGAGCAGTACTTC. Its translation is CASSLGWAGGSYEQYF.

CDR3 nucleotides: TGTGCCAGCAGCCAGAGGGTCAAGGCCGAGCAGTACTTC. As protein: CASSQRVKAEQYF. The chain employs TRBV5-4 and TRBJ2-7; TRBD2 might be the D (5 bases). The V end lost 4 bases, the J end lost 6 bases, and 14 bases lay between the germline ends. The CDR3 extends over 13 amino acids. CDR1 is SGHNT, CDR2 YYREEE, per germline (reference sequence). Full variable domain (outside the CDR3, taken from reference TRBV5-4 and TRBJ2-7): ETGVTQSPTHLIKTRGQQVTLRCSSQSGHNTVSWYQQALGQGPQFIFQYYREEENGRGNFPPRFSGLQFPNYSSELNVNALELDDSALYLCASSQRVKAEQYFGPGTRLTVT.

The J gene is TRBJ2-5, the V gene TRBV9, with 9 positions matching TRBD2. J lost 2 bases, V lost 3 bases, and 11 bases had no gene match. The CDR3 totals 17 residues. CDR1 and CDR2 (germline): SGDLS, YYNGEE. In DNA, the CDR3 is TGTGCCAGCAGCGGAGAAGTAGCGGGAGTTGATCAAGAGACCCAGTACTTC. This translates into CASSGEVAGVDQETQYF.

CDR3: CSASPPGGAEAFF. The CDR3 coding sequence is TGCAGTGCTAGTCCCCCGGGAGGAGCCGAAGCTTTCTTT. The chain recombines TRBV20-1 with TRBJ1-1, with D uncertain. CDR1 is DFQATT and CDR2 is SNEGSKA in the germline V gene (reference sequence). There are 13 residues in the CDR3. V lost 3 bases, J lost 8 bases, and 16 bases lay in between.